A selection of T cell receptor beta chains follows, all from one sample in a study of blood T cell repertoires in COVID-19. Only in-frame clones appear in the TCRdb table, and some are missing; sequencing was by immunoSEQ multiplex PCR. This table has 150,000 to 200,000 clones, about 86% appearing once. The sample consisted of peripheral blood. Source of these receptors: a man in his 60s with acute or convalescent COVID-19. Both conserved end residues are part of each CDR3. The D gene is left open where the match is weak. Clone size, where shown, is once, few, many, or a class for clones that have expanded.

D gene: TRBD2; clone size: -; V gene: TRBV2; J gene: TRBJ2-1; CDR3 DNA: TGTGCCAGCAGTCTAACTAGCGGGAGGGCCTCAGTCAATGAGCAGTTCTTC; CDR3 protein: CASSLTSGRASVNEQFF
D gene: -; clone size: -; V gene: TRBV24-1; J gene: TRBJ1-1; CDR3 DNA: TGTGCCACCCAGGGGTACACTGAAGCTTTCTTT; CDR3 protein: CATQGYTEAFF
D gene: TRBD2; clone size: -; V gene: TRBV11-3; J gene: TRBJ2-3; CDR3 DNA: TGTGCCAGCAGTAAAGCGGGAGGAGAAGATACGCAGTATTTT; CDR3 protein: CASSKAGGEDTQYF
D gene: TRBD1; clone size: -; V gene: TRBV6-5; J gene: TRBJ1-4; CDR3 DNA: TGTGCCACCTTTTCTCCGGGACAGGGAGGAGAAAAACTGTTTTTT; CDR3 protein: CATFSPGQGGEKLFF
D gene: -; clone size: few; V gene: TRBV9; J gene: TRBJ2-7; CDR3 DNA: TGTGCCAGCAGCTCGTACTGGGGGGACGAGCAGTACTTC; CDR3 protein: CASSSYWGDEQYF
D gene: -; clone size: -; V gene: TRBV30; J gene: TRBJ1-1; CDR3 DNA: TGTGCCTGGAGTGTAGGTAGGAGGTTTAGTACTGAAGCTTTCTTT; CDR3 protein: CAWSVGRRFSTEAFF
D gene: -; clone size: -; V gene: TRBV29-1; J gene: TRBJ1-2; CDR3 DNA: TGCAGCGTCCCTGAGGCCTCCGAGGATGGCTACACCTTC; CDR3 protein: CSVPEASEDGYTF
D gene: TRBD1; clone size: -; V gene: TRBV7-8; J gene: TRBJ1-6; CDR3 DNA: TGTGCCAGCAGCTTAGGTAGCAGGGGGAATTCACCCCTCCACTTT; CDR3 protein: CASSLGSRGNSPLHF
D gene: TRBD2; clone size: -; V gene: TRBV4-1; J gene: TRBJ2-1; CDR3 DNA: TGCGCCAGCAGCCAAGCACCGGGACTAGCGGGACACAGAGACAATGAGCAGTTCTTC; CDR3 protein: CASSQAPGLAGHRDNEQFF
D gene: TRBD1; clone size: many; V gene: TRBV6-4; J gene: TRBJ1-5; CDR3 DNA: TGTGCCAGCAGGACAGGACAGGTAGGAGGCAATCAGCCCCAGCATTTT; CDR3 protein: CASRTGQVGGNQPQHF
D gene: -; clone size: -; V gene: TRBV28; J gene: TRBJ1-3; CDR3 DNA: TGTGCCAGCAGGCCAACAGCCGGAAACACCATATATTTT; CDR3 protein: CASRPTAGNTIYF
D gene: TRBD1; clone size: -; V gene: TRBV2; J gene: TRBJ2-4; CDR3 DNA: TGTGCCAGCAGCCCAACGGGACAGGAAAACATTCAGTACTTC; CDR3 protein: CASSPTGQENIQYF
D gene: TRBD2; clone size: -; V gene: TRBV28; J gene: TRBJ2-7; CDR3 DNA: TGTGCCAGCAACTCCCCGGGGACTAGCGACGAGCAGTACTTC; CDR3 protein: CASNSPGTSDEQYF
D gene: -; clone size: -; V gene: TRBV5-1; J gene: TRBJ1-1; CDR3 DNA: TGCGCCAGCAGCTCAGGCGTTTTGAACACTGAAGCTTTCTTT; CDR3 protein: CASSSGVLNTEAFF
D gene: -; clone size: -; V gene: TRBV19; J gene: TRBJ2-3; CDR3 DNA: TGTGCCAGCGGGACTGAGCTGGGTACGCAGTATTTT; CDR3 protein: CASGTELGTQYF
D gene: TRBD1; clone size: once; V gene: TRBV5-1; J gene: TRBJ1-2; CDR3 DNA: TGCGCCAGCAGCTTGGCACGGACAGGGGGCCGCTATGGCTACACCTTC; CDR3 protein: CASSLARTGGRYGYTF
D gene: -; clone size: -; V gene: TRBV5-1; J gene: TRBJ2-2; CDR3 DNA: TGCGCCAGCCAGTGGCAGGGGCTTGGCGGGGAGCTGTTTTTT; CDR3 protein: CASQWQGLGGELFF
D gene: TRBD2; clone size: -; V gene: TRBV13; J gene: TRBJ2-4; CDR3 DNA: TGTGCCAGCAGCTCCCAGGGGAGCGGGGGAGGGGGCATTCAGTACTTC; CDR3 protein: CASSSQGSGGGGIQYF
D gene: TRBD2; clone size: -; V gene: TRBV28; J gene: TRBJ2-3; CDR3 DNA: TGTGCCAGCAGTTCTAGCGGGAGAGGGACAGATACGCAGTATTTT; CDR3 protein: CASSSSGRGTDTQYF
D gene: -; clone size: -; V gene: TRBV5-8; J gene: TRBJ2-3; CDR3 DNA: TGTGCCAGCAGCTTGCTCCTCACAGGTATCAGCACAGATACGCAGTATTTT; CDR3 protein: CASSLLLTGISTDTQYF
D gene: TRBD1; clone size: -; V gene: TRBV6-1; J gene: TRBJ1-5; CDR3 DNA: TGTGCCAGCAGTGAAGTTGGAGGGGGCCAGCCCCAGCATTTT; CDR3 protein: CASSEVGGGQPQHF
D gene: TRBD2; clone size: -; V gene: TRBV10-3; J gene: TRBJ2-3; CDR3 DNA: TGTGCCATCAGGGCGGGACTAGCTTCCACTGATACGCAGTATTTT; CDR3 protein: CAIRAGLASTDTQYF
D gene: TRBD1; clone size: -; V gene: TRBV28; J gene: TRBJ1-5; CDR3 DNA: TGTGCCAGCAAATCAATCGGGACAGGGATTCAGCCCCAGCATTTT; CDR3 protein: CASKSIGTGIQPQHF
D gene: TRBD1; clone size: once; V gene: TRBV28; J gene: TRBJ1-5; CDR3 DNA: TGTGCCAGCACGTATAACAGGGGTCCTCAGCCCCAGCATTTT; CDR3 protein: CASTYNRGPQPQHF
D gene: -; clone size: -; V gene: TRBV14; J gene: TRBJ2-5; CDR3 DNA: TGTGCCAGCAGCCAGGCTGGGGGGAGTGAGACCCAGTACTTC; CDR3 protein: CASSQAGGSETQYF
D gene: TRBD1; clone size: -; V gene: TRBV2; J gene: TRBJ1-2; CDR3 DNA: TGTGCCAGCATTGTGGACAGGGTAGACTATGGCTACACCTTC; CDR3 protein: CASIVDRVDYGYTF